The T cell receptor beta chain described here comes from a study of cytomegalovirus exposure and HLA in healthy donors. With 60 Vbeta and 13 Jbeta primers, the PCR was carried out. Data came from immunoSEQ multiplex PCR; TCRdb stores just in-frame clones and leaves some out. The repertoire has 75,000 to 80,000 clones, around three quarters of them found once; the top ten carry 1.1%. Regarding the study as a whole: A previous analysis found most TCR beta V segments productive roughly 87% or roughly 30% of the time. One variant, a missense change in DCLRE1C, was linked in a later analysis to TCR beta V- and J-gene trimming. Excluded were some V segments that proved indistinguishable, including TRBV6-2 and TRBV6-3. It was assumed in the presence/absence analyses that sequencing depth was roughly uniform across donors.

In this sample, this clone turned up a few times. The antigen remains undetermined. The germline V gene has CDR1 LGHNA and CDR2 YNFKEQ. The CDR3 totals 16 residues. J gave up 3 bases and V 1 base, and 5 bases lay outside the gene matches. The chain joins TRBV4-2 to TRBJ1-4, with 7 bases lining up with TRBD1. The sample taken for sequencing was PBMCs. This receptor was identified in a male donor in good health and CMV-seronegative. CDR3 loop: CASSQVGGTANEKLFF. The CDR3 bases are TGTGCCAGCAGCCAAGTTGGAGGGACAGCTAATGAAAAACTGTTTTTT.